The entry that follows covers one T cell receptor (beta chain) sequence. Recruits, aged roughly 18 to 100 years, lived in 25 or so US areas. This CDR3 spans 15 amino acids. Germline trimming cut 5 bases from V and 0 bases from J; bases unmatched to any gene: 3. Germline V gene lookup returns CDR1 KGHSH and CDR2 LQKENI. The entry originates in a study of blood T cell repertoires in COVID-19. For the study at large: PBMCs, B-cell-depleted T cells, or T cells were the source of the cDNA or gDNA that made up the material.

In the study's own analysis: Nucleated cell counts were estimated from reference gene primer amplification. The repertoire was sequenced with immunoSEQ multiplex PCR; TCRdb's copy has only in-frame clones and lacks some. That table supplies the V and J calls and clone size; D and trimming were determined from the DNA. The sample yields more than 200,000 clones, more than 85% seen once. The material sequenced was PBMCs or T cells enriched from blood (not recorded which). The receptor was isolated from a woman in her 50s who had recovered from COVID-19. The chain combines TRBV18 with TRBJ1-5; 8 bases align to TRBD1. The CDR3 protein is CASSDGTGSNQPQHF. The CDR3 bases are TGTGCCAGCTCAGACGGGACAGGTAGCAATCAGCCCCAGCATTTT. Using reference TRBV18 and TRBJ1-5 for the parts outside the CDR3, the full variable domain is NAGVMQNPRHLVRRRGQEARLRCSPMKGHSHVYWYRQLPEEGLKFMVYLQKENIIDESGMPKERFSAEFPKEGPSILRIQQVVRGDSAAYFCASSDGTGSNQPQHFGDGTRLSIL.